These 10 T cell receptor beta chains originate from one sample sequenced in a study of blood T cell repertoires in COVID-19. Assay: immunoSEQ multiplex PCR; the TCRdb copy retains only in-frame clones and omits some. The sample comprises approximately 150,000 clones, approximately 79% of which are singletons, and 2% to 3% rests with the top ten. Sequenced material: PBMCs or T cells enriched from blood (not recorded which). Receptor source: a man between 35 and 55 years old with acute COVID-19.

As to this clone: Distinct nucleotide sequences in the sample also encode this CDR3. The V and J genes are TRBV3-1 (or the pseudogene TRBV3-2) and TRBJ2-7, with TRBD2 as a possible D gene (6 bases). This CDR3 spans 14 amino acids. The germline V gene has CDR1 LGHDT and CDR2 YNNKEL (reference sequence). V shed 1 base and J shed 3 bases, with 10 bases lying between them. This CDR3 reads CASSQASGLYEQYF. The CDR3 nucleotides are TGTGCCAGCAGCCAAGCGAGCGGGCTCTACGAGCAGTACTTC.

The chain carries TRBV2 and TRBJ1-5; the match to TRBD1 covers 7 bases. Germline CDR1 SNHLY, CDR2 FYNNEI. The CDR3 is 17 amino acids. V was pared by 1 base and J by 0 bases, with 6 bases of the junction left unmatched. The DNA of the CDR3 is TGTGCCAGCAGTGAAGGGGGGACAGCATATAGCAATCAGCCCCAGCATTTT. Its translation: CASSEGGTAYSNQPQHF.

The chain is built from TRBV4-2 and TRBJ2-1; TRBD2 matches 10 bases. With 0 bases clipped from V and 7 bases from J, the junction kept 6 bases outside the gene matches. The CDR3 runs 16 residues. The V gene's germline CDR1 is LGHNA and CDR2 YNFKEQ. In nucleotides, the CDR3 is TGTGCCAGCAGCCAAGATCGGGGACTAGCGAGTAATGAGCAGTTCTTC. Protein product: CASSQDRGLASNEQFF.

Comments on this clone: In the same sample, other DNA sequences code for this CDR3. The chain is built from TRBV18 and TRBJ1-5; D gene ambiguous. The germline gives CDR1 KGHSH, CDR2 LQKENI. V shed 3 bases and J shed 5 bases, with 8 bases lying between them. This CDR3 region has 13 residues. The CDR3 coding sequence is TGTGCCAGCTCACCCAGAGGCGATCAGCCCCAGCATTTT. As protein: CASSPRGDQPQHF.

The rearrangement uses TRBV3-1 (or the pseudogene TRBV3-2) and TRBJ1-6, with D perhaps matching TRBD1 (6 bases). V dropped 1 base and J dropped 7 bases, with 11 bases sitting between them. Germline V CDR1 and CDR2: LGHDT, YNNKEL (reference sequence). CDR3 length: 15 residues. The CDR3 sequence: CASSQGGGQNSPLHF. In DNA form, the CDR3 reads TGTGCCAGCAGCCAAGGGGGGGGGCAAAATTCACCCCTCCACTTT.

CDR3 in DNA: TGTGCCAGCAGCCCACGGGGGGGGAACCCCTCTGGGGCCAACGTCCTGACTTTC. The encoded protein is CASSPRGGNPSGANVLTF. The chain has TRBV11-2 and TRBJ2-6; TRBD2 matches at 8 bases. This CDR3 has 18 residues. V shed 5 bases and J 0 bases; nucleotides not matched to a gene: 9. The germline CDR1 and CDR2 sequences are SGHAT and FQNNGV.

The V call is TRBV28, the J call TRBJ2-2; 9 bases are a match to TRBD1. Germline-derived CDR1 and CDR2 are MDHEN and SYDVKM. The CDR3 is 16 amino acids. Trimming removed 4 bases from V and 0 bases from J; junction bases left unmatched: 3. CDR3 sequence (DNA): TGTGCCAGCAGTTCAAGACAGGGGGCGAACACCGGGGAGCTGTTTTTT. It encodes CASSSRQGANTGELFF.

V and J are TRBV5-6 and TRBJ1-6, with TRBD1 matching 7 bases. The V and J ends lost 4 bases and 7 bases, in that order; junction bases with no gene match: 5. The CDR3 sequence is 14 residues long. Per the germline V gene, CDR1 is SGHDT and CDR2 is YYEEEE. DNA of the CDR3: TGTGCCAGCAGCCGGGACAGAACGAATTCACCCCTCCACTTT. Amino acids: CASSRDRTNSPLHF.

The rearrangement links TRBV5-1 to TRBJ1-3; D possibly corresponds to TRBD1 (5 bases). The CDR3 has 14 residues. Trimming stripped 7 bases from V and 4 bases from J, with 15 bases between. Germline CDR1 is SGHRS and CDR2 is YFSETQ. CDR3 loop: CASGASGPGNTIYF. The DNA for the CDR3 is TGCGCCAGCGGGGCGTCCGGGCCGGGAAACACCATATATTTT.

The CDR3 nucleotides are TGTGCCACCAGTGTCTCGAACACCGGGGAGCTGTTTTTT. It encodes CATSVSNTGELFF. The chain employs TRBV24-1 and TRBJ2-2; D not resolved. Germline V CDR1 and CDR2: KGHDR, SFDVKD. V was clipped by 5 bases and J by 0 bases, with 3 bases between them. This CDR3 is 13 amino acids long.